Shown below are 15 T cell receptor beta chains from a single sample sequenced in a study of T cells in Graves' hyperthyroidism and ophthalmopathy. There were TCR beta CDR3 regions amplified from RNA transcripts. When the TCR CDR3 underwent first-round RT-PCR, the HTBI primer set was used. TCRdb fed the multiplex PCR reads into MiXCR, producing one record per CDR3 protein. Of a few hundred thousand distinct CDR3 sequences listed, 15% to 20% are singletons. Material: blood. These receptors all come from a man aged 35-49 years with Graves' hyperthyroidism.

The DNA of the CDR3 is TGTGCCAGCAGTGTCGGGGGGAGTAATGAAAAACTGTTTTTT. Translation: CASSVGGSNEKLFF. The rearrangement joins TRBV7-2 to TRBJ1-4; D perhaps matches TRBD1 (5 bases). This CDR3 is 14 amino acids long. V was clipped by 6 bases and J by 4 bases, with 12 bases between them. The germline V gene has CDR1 SGHTA and CDR2 FQGNSA.

This clonotype has just a few counts. The chain recombines TRBV20-1 with TRBJ1-6; D unresolved. The CDR3 loop spans 15 amino acids. V shed 2 bases and J shed 0 bases, with 8 bases lying between them. Per the germline V gene, CDR1 is DFQATT and CDR2 is SNEGSKA (reference sequence). The CDR3 is CSARFGISYNSPLHF. The CDR3 DNA reads TGCAGTGCTAGATTTGGCATCTCCTATAATTCACCCCTCCACTTT.

In this sample, this clonotype turned up a few times. The genes are TRBV4-3 and TRBJ1-3; no reliable D call. The CDR3 totals 14 residues. Germline V lookup: CDR1 LGHNA, CDR2 YSLEER. Trimming cost V 0 bases and J 5 bases, with 8 bases left between them. The CDR3 bases are TGCGCCAGCAGCCAAGAGGATGATCGAAACACCATATATTTT. Encoded protein: CASSQEDDRNTIYF.

This chain links TRBV7-2 with TRBJ2-1; perhaps TRBD1 as D (6 bases). The V end lost 3 bases, the J end lost 2 bases, and 14 bases lay between the germline ends. The length of the CDR3 is 16 residues. CDR1 is SGHTA, CDR2 FQGNSA, per germline. In DNA, the CDR3 is TGTGCCAGCAGCTTTACAGACAGGTCCCCCTACAATGAGCAGTTCTTC. Translation: CASSFTDRSPYNEQFF.

This clonotype was seen at least ten times. V is TRBV20-1 and J is TRBJ2-7; TRBD1 might be the D (6 bases). The CDR3 sequence is 16 residues long. Trimming removed 5 bases at V and 1 base at J, with 21 bases between. Germline V gene lookup returns CDR1 DFQATT and CDR2 SNEGSKA (reference sequence). The CDR3 reads CSALAPRQGLSYEQYF. The DNA for the CDR3 is TGCAGTGCTTTAGCTCCGCGGCAGGGGCTTTCCTACGAGCAGTACTTC.

The table lists this clonotype with many counts. The chain couples TRBV2 to TRBJ2-1, with D maybe TRBD1 (6 bases). Trimming took 6 bases from V and 15 from J, leaving 15 bases between them. Per germline, CDR1 SNHLY and CDR2 FYNNEI. The CDR3 contains 11 residues. The CDR3 spells CASSSDSGPFF. The CDR3 DNA follows: TGTGCCAGCAGCTCGGACAGTGGTCCGTTCTTC.

This clonotype was recorded many times. The V call is TRBV7-2, the J call TRBJ2-5; D may be TRBD2 (7 bases). The CDR3 spans 14 residues. The germline V gene encodes CDR1 SGHTA and CDR2 FQGNSA. Deletions cut 4 bases from V and 5 bases from J, with 14 bases between. CDR3 sequence: CASSSGGGRETQYF. For the CDR3, the DNA is TGTGCCAGCAGCTCAGGCGGGGGCCGGGAGACCCAGTACTTC.

The table lists this clonotype with many counts. This chain links TRBV20-1 with TRBJ1-6; D is unclear. V shed 0 bases and J shed 4 bases, with 10 bases lying between them. CDR1 is DFQATT and CDR2 is SNEGSKA in the germline V gene (reference sequence). The CDR3 runs to 15 residues. The CDR3 spells CSARDRLGYNSPLHF. DNA of the CDR3: TGCAGTGCTAGAGACAGGTTGGGGTATAATTCACCCCTCCACTTT.

This clonotype has a count of ten or more. CDR3 sequence reads: CASSRPGQGIDEQYF. The CDR3, as DNA: TGTGCCAGCAGCCGACCGGGACAGGGGATCGACGAGCAGTACTTC. This chain connects TRBV6-1 to TRBJ2-7, with 10 bases that match TRBD1. The CDR3 has 15 residues. The junction had 10 bases not matched to a gene; V was cut back by 6 bases and J by 5 bases. Germline loops: CDR1 MNHNS, CDR2 SASEGT.

Concerning this clonotype: A read error may be the cause here, since a much bigger clone is one base away. The CDR3 DNA sequence: TGTGCCAGCAGCGCACCAAGGTGGGGGACTACTGCCACCGGGGAGCCGTTTTTT. Its protein is CASSAPRWGTTATGEPFF. The chain carries TRBV11-2 and TRBJ2-2; 7 positions match TRBD2. Germline V lookup: CDR1 SGHAT, CDR2 FQNNGV. This CDR3 has 18 residues. Variable domain in full (rest from reference TRBV11-2 and TRBJ2-2): EAGVAQSPRYKIIEKRQSVAFWCNPISGHATLYWYQQILGQGPKLLIQFQNNGVVDDSQLPKDRFSAERLKGVDSTLKIQPAKLEDSAVYLCASSAPRWGTTATGEPFFGEGSRLTVL.

About this clonotype: Mismatch with germline at one junction end may stem from a read error. The chain links TRBV7-3 to TRBJ2-6; D may be TRBD1 (5 bases). This CDR3 spans 15 amino acids. From germline, CDR1 is SGHTA and CDR2 FQGTGA. The CDR3 region has the DNA TGTGCCAGCAGTTATGGGAACTCTGGGGCCAACGTCCCGACTTTC. Translated, it gives CASSYGNSGANVPTF.

J is TRBJ2-5 and V is TRBV20-1, with 10 bases identical to TRBD1. In germline, CDR1 is DFQATT, CDR2 SNEGSKA (reference sequence). Trimming removed 6 bases from V and 5 bases from J; junction bases left unmatched: 6. The CDR3 is 13 amino acids. The CDR3 is CSAVGTGDETQYF. DNA for the CDR3: TGCAGTGCCGTTGGGACAGGGGATGAGACCCAGTACTTC.

This clonotype was seen only a few times. Possible read error: a much larger clone is one base away. The J gene is TRBJ2-5, the V gene TRBV20-1; 8 nucleotides line up with TRBD2. The CDR3 loop spans 15 amino acids. CDR1 DFQATT and CDR2 SNEGSKA come from the germline V gene (reference sequence). The CDR3 loop reads CSAVFGSGDKEAQYF. The CDR3 DNA is TGCAGTGCCGTCTTCGGTAGCGGGGACAAAGAGGCCCAGTACTTC.

Of note for this clonotype: Sequence at one end of the junction differs from germline and may be a read error. V gene TRBV6-1 combines with J gene TRBJ1-6; D gene uncertain. In germline, CDR1 is MNHNS, CDR2 SASEGT. This CDR3 is 14 amino acids long. The CDR3 DNA reads as TGTGCCAGCAGATCAAACCCCTATAATTCACCCCCCCACTTT. It yields the protein CASRSNPYNSPPHF.

The chain employs TRBV7-9 and TRBJ2-2; D is unclear. The CDR3 is 15 amino acids. CDR1 is SEHNR, CDR2 FQNEAQ, per germline (reference sequence). V lost 4 bases to trimming and J lost 6 bases, with 15 bases between them. As DNA, the CDR3 is TGTGCCAGCAGCTCTTACACAGATATGGCCGGGGAGCTGTTTTTT. It codes for CASSSYTDMAGELFF. Using reference TRBV7-9 and TRBJ2-2 for the parts outside the CDR3, the full variable domain is DTGVSQNPRHKITKRGQNVTFRCDPISEHNRLYWYRQTLGQGPEFLTYFQNEAQLEKSRLLSDRFSAERPKGSFSTLEIQRTEQGDSAMYLCASSSYTDMAGELFFGEGSRLTVL.